Sequencing of this T cell receptor (beta chain) was carried out in a study of blood T cell repertoires in COVID-19. Study-wide background: Specimens from acute and convalescent COVID-19 originated in the United States, Italy and Spain. T cells, B-cell-depleted T cells, or PBMCs provided the cDNA or gDNA that served as material.

Original processing methods: Amplification with reference gene primers provided the estimates of nucleated cell counts. The assay was immunoSEQ multiplex PCR, and TCRdb's table has in-frame clones only and misses some. V, J and clone size are taken as reported in that table, and D and trimming were inferred from the DNA itself. Of tens of thousands of clones in the sample, 90% were seen once. Germline values: CDR1 LNHDA, CDR2 SQIVND (reference sequence). The ends were cut back, 5 bases at V and 1 base at J, with 21 bases in the middle. The CDR3 covers 17 residues. The specimen sequenced was peripheral blood. The source is a woman in her fifties or sixties in a cohort sampled during active COVID-19. The chain couples TRBV19 to TRBJ2-7; a possible D gene is TRBD2 (5 bases). The CDR3 nucleotides are TGTGCCAGTAGTCTCGGAGGATCCCCGTGGGAGTCCTACGAGCAGTACTTC. It is translated as CASSLGGSPWESYEQYF.